This record concerns one TCR beta chain sequence. The time point here: persistent/refractory GD, antithyroid drugs over 5 years with positive TRAb. PBMC RNA was the source of the TCR library. The entry originates in a study of regulatory T cells in long-lasting Graves disease. The germline V gene has CDR1 SEHNR and CDR2 FQNEAQ (reference sequence). J was trimmed by 10 bases and V by 1 base; bases with no gene match: 13. There are 16 residues in the CDR3. Sequencing libraries for TCR beta were prepared with iRepertoire HTBI primers and Arm-PCR of CDR3 regions. In TCRdb, the multiplex PCR reads were re-called with MiXCR into one record per CDR3 protein. The sample lists fewer than 600,000 distinct CDR3 sequences, about 20% occurring once.

V usage is TRBV7-9 and J usage is TRBJ2-1, with TRBD2 matching over 7 bases. The source material was peripheral blood mononuclear cells (PBMCs), sampled when the disease was refractory, from a patient treated with antithyroid drugs. This sequence originates from a female donor with Graves disease. The CDR3 region has the DNA TGTGCCAGCAGCTTAGGGTCCCTAGCGGCGCAAGGGGAGCAGTTCTTC. The encoded protein is CASSLGSLAAQGEQFF.